The 26 T cell receptor beta chains listed next were all sequenced from one sample in a study of T cell repertoires in cytomegalovirus infection. TCRdb ran MiXCR on the reads and lists one entry per CDR3 protein. The profile shows 740,000 or so distinct CDR3 sequences, about 40% of them singletons. The sample consisted of PBMCs. All receptors derive from a human donor in good health (CMV status not recorded). Some clones in this sample may be carry-over from other donors' samples.

V usage is TRBV7-9 and J usage is TRBJ2-6; unclear D gene. The CDR3 has 18 amino acids. With 5 bases removed from V and 0 bases from J, the gap between germline ends came to 17 bases. Germline V gene sequence: CDR1 SEHNR, CDR2 FQNEAQ (reference sequence). The DNA for the CDR3 is TGTGCCAGCAGCATGCGGACGGTGAAGAGCTCTGGGGCCAACGTCCTGACTTTC. It encodes CASSMRTVKSSGANVLTF.

As for this clonotype: The CDR3 does not end in the conserved phenylalanine or tryptophan, so this is likely a read error. The J gene is TRBJ2-2, the V gene TRBV5-5; D might be TRBD2 (5 bases). Germline loops: CDR1 SGHKS, CDR2 YYEKEE (reference sequence). The CDR3 is made up of 17 amino acids. This chain's CDR3 is CASTILNMGFGTGDLFL. CDR3 sequence (DNA): TGTGCCAGCACCATACTTAATATGGGGTTCGGAACCGGGGATCTGTTTTTG.

As to this clonotype: Just one base apart from a much larger clone, this may be a read error. The V call is TRBV7-8, the J call TRBJ1-2; D unresolved. V was clipped by 5 bases and J by 4 bases, with 17 bases between them. Germline lookup yields CDR1 SGHVS and CDR2 FQNEAQ. This CDR3 spans 15 amino acids. The CDR3 nucleotides are TGTGCCAGCAGCCTAAGGCAAGGGCAGAGCTATGGCTACACCTTC. As protein: CASSLRQGQSYGYTF.

The chain recombines TRBV7-4 with TRBJ1-5; D unresolved. This CDR3 contains 15 residues. The germline CDR1 and CDR2 sequences are SGHVT and SQSDAQ. V was trimmed by 3 bases and J by 0 bases, leaving 9 bases between them. The CDR3 region is CASSLTADSNQPQHF. The CDR3 DNA follows: TGTGCCAGCAGCTTGACGGCCGATAGCAATCAGCCCCAGCATTTT.

The chain employs TRBV19 and TRBJ2-5; the match to TRBD1 covers 7 bases. The germline CDR1 and CDR2 sequences are LNHDA and SQIVND (reference sequence). The CDR3 is made up of 16 amino acids. V lost 4 bases and J lost 3; bases outside the gene matches: 11. Written as DNA, the CDR3 is TGTGCCAGTAGTAAAAAACAGGGGACGCTGAAAGAGACCCAGTACTTC. This encodes CASSKKQGTLKETQYF. The full variable domain, rest sourced from reference TRBV19 and TRBJ2-5, is DGGITQSPKYLFRKEGQNVTLSCEQNLNHDAMYWYRQDPGQGLRLIYYSQIVNDFQKGDIAEGYSVSREKKESFPLTVTSAQKNPTAFYLCASSKKQGTLKETQYFGPGTRLLVL.

The chain recombines TRBV28 with TRBJ1-2; possible D gene TRBD1, 5 bases. The germline V and J ends were trimmed by 7 bases and 2 bases, with 17 bases remaining between them. Per germline, CDR1 MDHEN and CDR2 SYDVKM. The CDR3 length is 15 residues. The CDR3 nucleotides read TGTGCCAGCATTGCCCAGGGCAGGACCAACTATGGCTACACCTTC. Translation: CASIAQGRTNYGYTF.

The chain combines TRBV6-1 with TRBJ1-1; 12 nucleotides match TRBD1. Germline lookup yields CDR1 MNHNS and CDR2 SASEGT. The CDR3 extends over 17 amino acids. With V trimmed by 11 bases and J by 4 bases, 17 bases remained unmatched. The CDR3 DNA follows: TGTGCCGCCCGTCCCGGGACAGGGGGCGGGGGGGGCACTGAAGCTTTCTTT. This gives the protein CAARPGTGGGGGTEAFF.

The chain employs TRBV20-1 and TRBJ2-7, with 9 bases fitting TRBD2. CDR1 and CDR2 (germline): DFQATT, SNEGSKA (reference sequence). The CDR3 runs 16 residues. V was clipped by 0 bases and J by 4 bases; unmatched bases: 10. CDR3 protein: CSARDRNSGRGYEQYF. The CDR3 DNA follows: TGCAGTGCTAGAGATCGAAATAGCGGGAGAGGTTACGAGCAGTACTTC.

This clonotype was counted only a few times. The gene calls are TRBV7-2 and TRBJ2-7; 7 bases map to TRBD2. This CDR3 spans 19 amino acids. The V gene end was trimmed by 4 bases and the J gene end by 6 bases; junction bases not matched to a gene: 24. Germline V gene sequence: CDR1 SGHTA, CDR2 FQGNSA. In nucleotides, the CDR3 is TGTGCCAGCAGCTCGAGGGGTCCCAGATCGGGAGGTTCCAGAGGCGAGCAGTACTTC. Translated, it gives CASSSRGPRSGGSRGEQYF. Together with reference TRBV7-2 and TRBJ2-7, the CDR3 gives the full variable domain: GAGVSQSPSNKVTEKGKDVELRCDPISGHTALYWYRQSLGQGLEFLIYFQGNSAPDKSGLPSDRFSAERTGGSVSTLTIQRTQQEDSAVYLCASSSRGPRSGGSRGEQYFGPGTRLTVT.

This clonotype was seen only a few times. CDR3 sequence (DNA): TGTGCCAGCAGCCGAGGTGGGGGCGACTACGAGCAGTACTTC. Encoded protein: CASSRGGGDYEQYF. The chain is built from TRBV7-2 and TRBJ2-7; TRBD1 is a possible D gene (6 bases). This CDR3 has 14 residues. V was cut by 5 bases and J by 3 bases, with 14 bases left in between. Looked up from germline, CDR1 is SGHTA and CDR2 is FQGNSA.

The chain is built from TRBV28 and TRBJ2-3; 9 nucleotides match TRBD1. This CDR3 has 15 residues. V was clipped by 6 bases and J by 5 bases; unmatched bases: 9. CDR1 and CDR2 (germline): MDHEN, SYDVKM. The CDR3: CASRQQGAQVDTQYF. For the CDR3, the DNA is TGTGCCAGCAGACAACAGGGGGCGCAGGTAGATACGCAGTATTTT.

The V call is TRBV6-8, the J call TRBJ1-5, with 8 bases fitting TRBD1. The CDR3 runs 15 residues. Germline V gives CDR1 MNHGY, CDR2 SAAAGT. V lost 6 bases, J lost 0 bases, and 4 bases stayed unmatched. Here the CDR3 DNA reads TGTGCCAGCAGGCAGGGGGCGCTTAGCAATCAGCCCCAGCATTTT. Protein sequence: CASRQGALSNQPQHF.

This clonotype was counted a few times. The chain carries TRBV7-6 and TRBJ2-7; a weak D match, TRBD1 (5 bases). The germline V gene encodes CDR1 SGHVS and CDR2 FNYEAQ. With 1 base removed from V and 3 bases from J, the gap between germline ends came to 13 bases. The CDR3 totals 15 residues. The CDR3 nucleotides are TGTGCCAGCAGCTTAGAATCGGCCAGGGTCTACGAGCAGTACTTC. Encoded protein: CASSLESARVYEQYF.

This clonotype was found many times. The CDR3: CASSRGDRGMNTEAFF. CDR3 nucleotide sequence: TGTGCCAGCTCTAGGGGGGACAGGGGAATGAACACTGAAGCTTTCTTT. The chain recombines TRBV7-8 with TRBJ1-1; 10 bases line up with TRBD1. The CDR3 length is 16 residues. Germline trimming cut 8 bases from V and 0 bases from J; bases unmatched to any gene: 9. CDR1 is SGHVS, CDR2 FQNEAQ, per germline.

The rearrangement uses TRBV6-8 and TRBJ2-7; either TRBD1 or TRBD2 may fit D (6 bases each). The V end was cut by 2 bases, the J end by 1 base, with 12 bases between. CDR1 MNHGY and CDR2 SAAAGT come from the germline V gene. The length of the CDR3 is 15 residues. The CDR3 here is CASSYRGGGSYEQYF. The CDR3 nucleotides read TGTGCCAGCAGTTACCGCGGAGGGGGGTCCTACGAGCAGTACTTC.

This sequence joins TRBV5-4 and TRBJ2-5; D is unresolved. Trimming removed 4 bases at V and 2 bases at J, with 12 bases between. The CDR3 sequence is 14 residues long. CDR1 SGHNT and CDR2 YYREEE come from the germline V gene (reference sequence). The CDR3 here is CASSADLEQETQYF. The DNA of the CDR3 is TGTGCCAGCAGCGCTGACTTGGAACAAGAGACCCAGTACTTC.

The chain is built from TRBV5-6 and TRBJ1-4; D not certain. Trimming removed 7 bases at V and 7 bases at J, with 17 bases between. The CDR3 has 14 amino acids. The germline CDR1 and CDR2 sequences are SGHDT and YYEEEE. CDR3 protein: CASSLGRGGEKLFF. CDR3 DNA: TGTGCCAGCTCCTTGGGCCGAGGAGGTGAAAAACTGTTTTTT.

This clonotype has just one count. This is likely a read error, given that the CDR3 carries no conserved phenylalanine or tryptophan at its end. The chain couples TRBV12-3 or TRBV12-4 to TRBJ1-3; possibly TRBD1 for D (6 bases). V lost 8 bases and J 0 bases, leaving 14 bases between the germline ends. This CDR3 contains 15 residues. The CDR3 DNA sequence: TGTGCCAGCCGCGGACAGCGGGACTCTGGAAACACCATATATTGT. It encodes CASRGQRDSGNTIYC.

In its sample, this clonotype was seen a few times. The gene calls are TRBV28 and TRBJ2-1; TRBD2 agrees at 8 bases. Per the germline V gene, CDR1 is MDHEN and CDR2 is SYDVKM. CDR3 length: 10 amino acids. V gave up 8 bases and J gave up 15 bases; unmatched junction bases: 6. The CDR3 DNA is TGTGCCAGCGAAGCGGGAGTTTGGTTCTTC. Its protein is CASEAGVWFF.

This clonotype was detected a few times. V gene TRBV5-1 combines with J gene TRBJ1-6; tentatively, D is TRBD1 (5 bases). Germline V lookup: CDR1 SGHRS, CDR2 YFSETQ. The CDR3 spans 16 residues. V shed 2 bases and J shed 9 bases, with 18 bases lying between them. CDR3 protein: CASSFGEGAKPSPLHF. For the CDR3, the DNA is TGCGCCAGCAGCTTCGGGGAAGGGGCCAAGCCTTCACCCCTCCACTTT.

For this clonotype: The junction departs from the called germline gene at one end, perhaps through a read error. The V call is TRBV11-3, the J call TRBJ2-7; TRBD2 might be the D (5 bases). CDR1 is SGHNT, CDR2 YENEEA, per germline. This CDR3 comprises 15 residues. Here the CDR3 DNA reads TGTGCCAGCATCTTAGTCAGCGGTGGTAGCTACGAGCAGTACTTC. Its protein product is CASILVSGGSYEQYF.

Notes on this clonotype: One end of the junction varies from germline; a read error may be responsible. The chain recombines TRBV18 with TRBJ2-7; no reliable D call. This CDR3 is built from 15 residues. CDR1 is KGHSH and CDR2 is LQKENI in the germline V gene. The CDR3 protein is CASSPPQTSSYEQYF. The CDR3 DNA is TGTGCCAGCTCTCCACCACAGACCAGCTCCTACGAGCAGTACTTC.

The chain combines TRBV20-1 with TRBJ2-7; D remains unclear. Per germline, CDR1 DFQATT and CDR2 SNEGSKA (reference sequence). With 5 bases removed from V and 3 bases from J, the gap between germline ends came to 5 bases. This CDR3 spans 10 amino acids. The CDR3 nucleotides are TGCAGTGCTTTGTACTACGAGCAGTACTTC. Translating it yields CSALYYEQYF.

V and J are TRBV13 and TRBJ2-1; D is unclear. Trimming took off 0 bases at V and 8 bases at J, with 11 bases between the two ends. Germline CDR1 reads PRHDT; CDR2 reads FYEKMQ (reference sequence). This CDR3 spans 14 amino acids. CDR3 loop: CASSLGRSFHEQFF. DNA of the CDR3: TGTGCCAGCAGCTTAGGCCGTAGCTTCCATGAGCAGTTCTTC.

The chain employs TRBV27 and TRBJ2-7; weak D call: TRBD2 (6 bases). This CDR3 is built from 15 residues. Germline lookup yields CDR1 MNHEY and CDR2 SMNVEV (reference sequence). With 2 bases removed from V and 5 bases from J, the gap between germline ends came to 16 bases. CDR3 loop: CASSLASGSLHEQYF. In nucleotides, the CDR3 is TGTGCCAGCAGTTTAGCTTCCGGGAGCCTACACGAGCAGTACTTC.

This clonotype has a count of ten or more. The V gene is TRBV24-1, the J gene TRBJ1-1; D uncertain. CDR3 size: 15 residues. Germline CDR1 is KGHDR and CDR2 is SFDVKD. V lost 5 bases and J 2 bases, leaving 14 bases between the germline ends. CDR3 residues: CATSAGWGINTEAFF. CDR3 bases: TGTGCCACCAGTGCCGGATGGGGAATCAACACTGAAGCTTTCTTT.